The subject of this entry is one TCR beta chain. Antigen: not known. Trimming pared 3 bases from V and 3 bases from J, leaving 21 bases between. Germline V gene lookup returns CDR1 SGHVS and CDR2 FQNEAQ. This CDR3 is built from 18 residues. With 60 Vbeta and 13 Jbeta primers, the PCR was carried out. Generated by immunoSEQ multiplex PCR, the TCRdb table keeps only in-frame clones and is missing some. The top ten clones hold more than 1.5% of a sample with approximately 300,000 clones, approximately 84% of them seen once. The sample belongs to a study of cytomegalovirus exposure and HLA in healthy donors. Points from the study as a whole: TCR beta V- and J-gene trimming, according to a later analysis, was linked to a missense DCLRE1C variant.

The sample consisted of PBMCs. The origin of this receptor is a woman aged 40 to 50 in good health and CMV-seropositive. The chain has TRBV7-8 and TRBJ1-3; tentatively, D is TRBD1 (6 bases). CDR3 bases: TGTGCCAGCAGCTTCTTTGGGGGGGCAGGGGCTTATGGAAACACCATATATTTT. This translates into CASSFFGGAGAYGNTIYF.